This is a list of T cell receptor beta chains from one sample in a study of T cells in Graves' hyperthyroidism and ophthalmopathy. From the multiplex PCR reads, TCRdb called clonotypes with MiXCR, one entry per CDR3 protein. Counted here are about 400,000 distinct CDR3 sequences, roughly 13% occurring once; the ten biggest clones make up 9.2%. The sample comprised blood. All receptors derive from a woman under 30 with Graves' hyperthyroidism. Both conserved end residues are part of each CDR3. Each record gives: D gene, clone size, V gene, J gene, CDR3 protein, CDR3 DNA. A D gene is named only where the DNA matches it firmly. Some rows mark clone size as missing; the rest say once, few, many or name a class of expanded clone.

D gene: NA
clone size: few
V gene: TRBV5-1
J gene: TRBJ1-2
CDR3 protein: CASSFERSGRTNGYTF
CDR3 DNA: TGCGCCAGCAGCTTTGAGAGGTCCGGAAGAACTAATGGCTACACCTTC

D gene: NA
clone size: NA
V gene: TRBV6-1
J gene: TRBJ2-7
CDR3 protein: CATRGWGYEQYF
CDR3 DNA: TGTGCCACTCGGGGATGGGGCTACGAGCAGTACTTC

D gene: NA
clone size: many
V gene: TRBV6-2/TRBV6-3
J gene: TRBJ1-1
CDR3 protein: CASSYWGTEAFF
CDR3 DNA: TGTGCCAGCAGTTACTGGGGCACTGAAGCTTTCTTT

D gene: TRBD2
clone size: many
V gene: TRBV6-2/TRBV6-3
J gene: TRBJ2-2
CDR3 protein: CASSRTSDTGELFF
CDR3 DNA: TGTGCCAGCAGCCGGACTAGTGACACCGGGGAGCTGTTTTTT

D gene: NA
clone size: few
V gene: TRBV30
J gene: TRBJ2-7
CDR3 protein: CAWGRAPYEQYF
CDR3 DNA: TGTGCCTGGGGACGGGCCCCCTACGAGCAGTACTTC

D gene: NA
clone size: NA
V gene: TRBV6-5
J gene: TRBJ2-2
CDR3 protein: CASSYSTYRAGDTGELFF
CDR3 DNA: TGTGCCAGCAGTTACTCGACTTACAGGGCGGGAGACACCGGGGAGCTGTTTTTT

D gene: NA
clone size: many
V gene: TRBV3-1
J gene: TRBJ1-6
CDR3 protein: CASSQEIGVGSPLHF
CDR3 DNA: TGTGCCAGCAGCCAAGAGATAGGGGTCGGTTCACCCCTCCACTTT

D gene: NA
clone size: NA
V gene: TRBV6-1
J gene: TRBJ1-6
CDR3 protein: CASSPLQDSPLHF
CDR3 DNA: TGTGCCAGCAGCCCCCTCCAGGATTCACCCCTCCACTTT

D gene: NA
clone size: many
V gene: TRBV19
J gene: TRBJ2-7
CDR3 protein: CASGTSAYEQYF
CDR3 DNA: TGTGCCAGCGGGACGTCAGCCTACGAGCAGTACTTC

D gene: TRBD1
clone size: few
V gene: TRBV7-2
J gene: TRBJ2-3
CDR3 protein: CASSMTGGADTQYF
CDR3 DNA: TGTGCCAGCAGCATGACAGGGGGGGCAGATACGCAGTATTTT

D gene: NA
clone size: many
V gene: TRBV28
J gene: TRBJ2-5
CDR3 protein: CASCRGKVGETQYF
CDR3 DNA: TGTGCCAGCTGTAGGGGGAAGGTCGGGGAGACCCAGTACTTC

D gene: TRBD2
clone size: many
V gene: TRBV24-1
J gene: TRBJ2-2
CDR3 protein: CATRSSGYTGELFF
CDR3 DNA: TGTGCCACCAGATCTAGCGGTTACACCGGGGAGCTGTTTTTT

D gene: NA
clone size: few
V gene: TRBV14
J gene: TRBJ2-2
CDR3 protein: CASSQEGTRIGELFF
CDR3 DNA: TGTGCCAGCAGCCAAGAAGGGACAAGGATCGGGGAGCTGTTTTTT

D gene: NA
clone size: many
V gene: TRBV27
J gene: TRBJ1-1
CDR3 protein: CASRTQGNLATEAFF
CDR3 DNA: TGTGCCAGCAGGACACAGGGAAATCTGGCCACTGAAGCTTTCTTT

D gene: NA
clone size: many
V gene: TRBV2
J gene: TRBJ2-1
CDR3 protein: CASGILGNEQFF
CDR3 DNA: TGTGCCAGCGGAATCCTGGGGAATGAGCAGTTCTTC

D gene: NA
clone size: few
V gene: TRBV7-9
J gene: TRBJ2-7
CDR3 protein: CTSSLDPLYEQYF
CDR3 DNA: TGTACCAGCAGCTTGGATCCTCTTTACGAGCAGTACTTC

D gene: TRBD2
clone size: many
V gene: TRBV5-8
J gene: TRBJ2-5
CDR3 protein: CASSKSGGPQETQYF
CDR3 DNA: TGTGCCAGCAGTAAAAGCGGGGGACCTCAAGAGACCCAGTACTTC

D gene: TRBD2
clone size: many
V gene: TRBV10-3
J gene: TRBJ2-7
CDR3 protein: CAIRGLAGTGEQYF
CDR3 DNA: TGTGCCATCAGGGGACTAGCGGGGACGGGTGAGCAGTACTTC

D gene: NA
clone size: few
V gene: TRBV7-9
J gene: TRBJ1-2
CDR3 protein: CASGFRTAAHGYTF
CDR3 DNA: TGTGCCAGCGGCTTTAGAACGGCAGCCCATGGCTACACCTTC

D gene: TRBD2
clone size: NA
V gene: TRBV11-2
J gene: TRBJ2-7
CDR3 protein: CASSSLRGDHEQYF
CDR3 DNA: TGTGCCAGCAGCTCCTTGCGGGGGGACCACGAGCAGTACTTC

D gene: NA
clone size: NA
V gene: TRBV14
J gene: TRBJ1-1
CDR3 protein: CASSLRGRRAEAFF
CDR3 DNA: TGTGCCAGCAGCCTTCGCGGGCGCCGAGCGGAAGCTTTCTTT

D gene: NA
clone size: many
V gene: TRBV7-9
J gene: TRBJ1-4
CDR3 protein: CASSLARTDKATNEKLFF
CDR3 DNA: TGTGCCAGCAGCTTAGCAAGGACGGATAAAGCAACTAATGAAAAACTGTTTTTT

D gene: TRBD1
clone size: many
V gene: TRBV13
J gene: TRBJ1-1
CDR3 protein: CASSSGQWNTEAFF
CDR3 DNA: TGTGCCAGCAGCTCGGGACAGTGGAACACTGAAGCTTTCTTT

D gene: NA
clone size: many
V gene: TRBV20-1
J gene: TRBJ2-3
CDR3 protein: CSATTPQGASTDTQYF
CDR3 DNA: TGCAGTGCTACTACCCCTCAGGGAGCTAGCACAGATACGCAGTATTTT

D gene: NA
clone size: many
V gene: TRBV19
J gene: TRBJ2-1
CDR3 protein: CASSKGAFNEQFF
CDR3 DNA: TGTGCCAGTAGTAAAGGAGCTTTCAATGAGCAGTTCTTC

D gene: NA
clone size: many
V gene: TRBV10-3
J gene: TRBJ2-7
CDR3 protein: CAISVAGPTGHEQYF
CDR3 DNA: TGTGCCATCAGTGTGGCGGGACCGACCGGCCACGAGCAGTACTTC

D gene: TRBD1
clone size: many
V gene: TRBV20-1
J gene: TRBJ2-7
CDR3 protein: CSAAGQGAYEQYF
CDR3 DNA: TGCAGTGCTGCGGGACAGGGGGCCTACGAGCAGTACTTC

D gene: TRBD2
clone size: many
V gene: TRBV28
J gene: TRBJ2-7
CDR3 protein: CASRRGLAYEQYF
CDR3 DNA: TGTGCCAGCAGGAGGGGACTAGCGTACGAGCAGTACTTC

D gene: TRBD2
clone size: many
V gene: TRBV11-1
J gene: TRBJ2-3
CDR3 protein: CASSSLWTSGDTDTQYF
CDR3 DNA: TGTGCCAGCAGCTCCCTTTGGACTAGCGGGGACACAGATACGCAGTATTTT

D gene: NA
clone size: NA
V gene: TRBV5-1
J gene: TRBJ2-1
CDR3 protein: CASSFYICSATSGTYNEQFF
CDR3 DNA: NA

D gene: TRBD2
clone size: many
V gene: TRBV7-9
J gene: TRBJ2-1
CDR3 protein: CASSLGGTSSNEQFF
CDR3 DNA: TGTGCCAGCAGCTTGGGTGGGACTAGCTCTAATGAGCAGTTCTTC

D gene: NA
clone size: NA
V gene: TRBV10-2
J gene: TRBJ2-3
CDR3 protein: CASSESFWDTQYF
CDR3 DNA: TGCGCCAGCAGTGAGAGCTTCTGGGATACGCAGTATTTT

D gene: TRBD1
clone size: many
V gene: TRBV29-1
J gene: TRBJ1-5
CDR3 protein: CSVVTGGQPQHF
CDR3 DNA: TGCAGCGTTGTAACAGGGGGCCAGCCCCAGCATTTT

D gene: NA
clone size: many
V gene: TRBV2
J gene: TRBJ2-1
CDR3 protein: CASGTFYNEQFF
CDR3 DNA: TGTGCCAGCGGTACTTTCTACAATGAGCAGTTCTTC

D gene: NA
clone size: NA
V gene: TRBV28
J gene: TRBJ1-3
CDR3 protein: CTSLGGSTGTIYF
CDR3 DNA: TGTACCAGCCTTGGGGGGAGTACGGGCACCATATATTTT

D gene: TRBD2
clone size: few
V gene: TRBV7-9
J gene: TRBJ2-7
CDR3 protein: CASSKPPPSGRRIVSSYEQYF
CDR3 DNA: TGTGCCAGCAGTAAACCCCCCCCTAGCGGGAGGAGGATAGTCAGCTCCTACGAGCAGTACTTC

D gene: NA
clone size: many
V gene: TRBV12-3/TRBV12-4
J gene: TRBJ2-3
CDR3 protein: CASSFGVTDTQYF
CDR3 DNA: TGTGCCAGCAGTTTCGGAGTCACAGATACGCAGTATTTT

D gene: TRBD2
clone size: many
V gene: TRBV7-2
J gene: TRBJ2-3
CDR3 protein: CASSLRAGDADTQYF
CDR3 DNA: TGTGCCAGCAGCTTAAGAGCGGGAGATGCAGATACGCAGTATTTT

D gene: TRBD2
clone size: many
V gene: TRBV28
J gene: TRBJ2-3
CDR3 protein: CASLAGVGTDTQYF
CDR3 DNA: TGTGCCAGCCTAGCGGGAGTGGGAACAGATACGCAGTATTTT

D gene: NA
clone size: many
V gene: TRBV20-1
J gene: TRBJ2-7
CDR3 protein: CSASPVPYEQYF
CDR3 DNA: TGCAGTGCTAGCCCCGTCCCCTACGAGCAGTACTTC

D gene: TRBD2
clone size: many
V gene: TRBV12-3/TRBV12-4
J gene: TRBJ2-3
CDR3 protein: CASSPTGGSTDTQYF
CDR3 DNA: TGTGCCAGCAGTCCCACGGGGGGGTCCACAGATACGCAGTATTTT

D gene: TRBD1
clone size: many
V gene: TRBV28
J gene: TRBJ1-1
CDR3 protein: CASISAGGFKAFF
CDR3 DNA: TGTGCCAGCATTTCGGCAGGGGGCTTTAAGGCTTTCTTT

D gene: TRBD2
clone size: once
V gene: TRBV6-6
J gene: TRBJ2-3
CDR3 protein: CASSYSSGGGFTDTQYF
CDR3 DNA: TGTGCCAGCAGTTACTCCTCGGGCGGGGGTTTCACAGATACGCAGTATTTT